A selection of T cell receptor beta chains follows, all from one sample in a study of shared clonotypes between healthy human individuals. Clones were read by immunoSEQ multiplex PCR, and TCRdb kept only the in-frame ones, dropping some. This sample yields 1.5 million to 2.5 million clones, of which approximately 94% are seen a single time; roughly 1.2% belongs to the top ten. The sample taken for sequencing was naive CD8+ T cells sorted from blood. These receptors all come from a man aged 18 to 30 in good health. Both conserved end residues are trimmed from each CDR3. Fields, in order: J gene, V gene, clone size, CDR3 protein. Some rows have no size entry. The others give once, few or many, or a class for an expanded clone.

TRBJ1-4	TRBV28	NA	ASSSRQAGEKLF
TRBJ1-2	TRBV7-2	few	ASSSLYGYT
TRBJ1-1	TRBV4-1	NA	ASSQAQAFVTEAF
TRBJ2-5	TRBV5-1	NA	ASSSSGLAGGPQETQY
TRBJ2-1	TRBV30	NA	AWSVGRVQGHDEQF
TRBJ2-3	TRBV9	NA	ASSPGGLGEDTQY
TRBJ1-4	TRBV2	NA	ASSDTVQKPNEKLF
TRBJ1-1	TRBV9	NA	ASSVAGTGTEAF
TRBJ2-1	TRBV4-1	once	ASSQAPGGGNEQF
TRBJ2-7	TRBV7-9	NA	ASSPTPGRYEQY
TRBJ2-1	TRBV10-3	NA	AISVSETINEQF
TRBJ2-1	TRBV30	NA	AWSQGVNEQF
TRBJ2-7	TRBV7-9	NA	ASRRTGTYEQY
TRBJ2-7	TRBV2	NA	ASRGQSYEQY
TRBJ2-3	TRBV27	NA	ASSLPSPPDTQY
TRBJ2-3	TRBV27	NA	ASRQGTDTQY
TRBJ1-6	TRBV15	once	ATSITRDSDSPLH
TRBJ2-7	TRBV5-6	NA	ASSLERDSYEQY
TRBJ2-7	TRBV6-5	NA	ASSVGSAYEQY
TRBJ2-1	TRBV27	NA	ASSLSRTLNEQF
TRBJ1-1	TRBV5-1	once	ASSTGQGNTEAF
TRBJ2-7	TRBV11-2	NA	ASSFAAGGSYEQY
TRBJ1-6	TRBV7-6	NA	ASSSGQAGAPLH
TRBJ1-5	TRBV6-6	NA	ASRDRGGNQPQH
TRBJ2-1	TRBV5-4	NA	ASSFREGWIDEQF
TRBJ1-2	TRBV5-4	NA	ASSLRSDWGYGYT
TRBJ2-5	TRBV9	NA	ASSESPIETQY